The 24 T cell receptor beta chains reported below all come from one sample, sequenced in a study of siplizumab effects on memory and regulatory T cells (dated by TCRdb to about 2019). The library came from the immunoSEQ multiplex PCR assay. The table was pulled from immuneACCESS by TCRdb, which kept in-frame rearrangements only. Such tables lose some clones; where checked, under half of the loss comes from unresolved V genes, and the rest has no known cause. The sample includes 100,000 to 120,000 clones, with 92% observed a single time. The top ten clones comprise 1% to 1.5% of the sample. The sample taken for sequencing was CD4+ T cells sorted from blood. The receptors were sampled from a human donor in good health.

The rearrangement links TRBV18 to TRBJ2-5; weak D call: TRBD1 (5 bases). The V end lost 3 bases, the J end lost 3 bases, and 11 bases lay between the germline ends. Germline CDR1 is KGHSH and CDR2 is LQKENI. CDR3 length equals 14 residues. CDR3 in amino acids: CASSPSRVEETQYF. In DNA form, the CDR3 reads TGTGCCAGCTCACCTTCCAGGGTGGAAGAGACCCAGTACTTC.

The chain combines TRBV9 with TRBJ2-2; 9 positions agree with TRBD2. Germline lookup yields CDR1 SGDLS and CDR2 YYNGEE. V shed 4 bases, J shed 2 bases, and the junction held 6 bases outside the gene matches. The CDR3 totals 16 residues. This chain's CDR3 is CASSLPGTSNTGELFF. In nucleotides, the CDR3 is TGTGCCAGCAGCCTCCCCGGGACTAGCAACACCGGGGAGCTGTTTTTT.

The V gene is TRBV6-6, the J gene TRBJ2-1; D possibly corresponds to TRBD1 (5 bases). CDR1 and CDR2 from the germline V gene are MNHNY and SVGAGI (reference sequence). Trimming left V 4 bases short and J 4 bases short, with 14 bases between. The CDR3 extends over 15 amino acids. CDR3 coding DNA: TGTGCCAGCAGTTTGACTGCCTCAGGGTACAATGAGCAGTTCTTC. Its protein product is CASSLTASGYNEQFF.

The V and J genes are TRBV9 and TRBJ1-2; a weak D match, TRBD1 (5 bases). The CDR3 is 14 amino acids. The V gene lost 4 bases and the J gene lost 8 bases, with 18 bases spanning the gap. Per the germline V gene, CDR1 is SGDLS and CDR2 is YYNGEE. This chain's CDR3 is CASSSSGLVFGYTF. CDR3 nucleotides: TGTGCCAGCAGCTCTTCAGGGCTGGTTTTCGGCTACACCTTC.

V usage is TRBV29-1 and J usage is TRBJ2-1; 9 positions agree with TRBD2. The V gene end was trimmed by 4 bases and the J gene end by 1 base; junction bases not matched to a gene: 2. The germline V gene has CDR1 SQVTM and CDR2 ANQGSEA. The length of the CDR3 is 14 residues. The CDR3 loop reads CSVGAGGSYNEQFF. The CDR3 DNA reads TGCAGCGTTGGAGCGGGAGGATCCTACAATGAGCAGTTCTTC.

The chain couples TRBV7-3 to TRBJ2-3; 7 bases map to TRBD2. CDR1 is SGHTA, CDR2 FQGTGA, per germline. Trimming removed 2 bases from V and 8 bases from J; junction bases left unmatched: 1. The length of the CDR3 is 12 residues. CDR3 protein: CASSLSGGTQYF. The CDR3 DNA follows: TGTGCCAGCAGCTTATCGGGGGGTACGCAGTATTTT.

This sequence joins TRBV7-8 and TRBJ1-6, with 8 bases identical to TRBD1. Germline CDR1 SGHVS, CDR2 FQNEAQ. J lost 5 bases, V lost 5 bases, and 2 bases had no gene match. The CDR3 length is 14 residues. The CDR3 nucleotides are TGTGCCAGCAGCCGACAGGGGAATAATTCACCCCTCCACTTT. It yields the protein CASSRQGNNSPLHF.

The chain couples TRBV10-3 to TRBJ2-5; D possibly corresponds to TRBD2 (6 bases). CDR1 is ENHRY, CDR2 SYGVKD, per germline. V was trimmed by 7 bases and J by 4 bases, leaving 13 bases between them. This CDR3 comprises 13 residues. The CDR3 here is CAIMAGPLETQYF. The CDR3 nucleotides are TGTGCCATCATGGCGGGGCCTTTAGAGACCCAGTACTTC.

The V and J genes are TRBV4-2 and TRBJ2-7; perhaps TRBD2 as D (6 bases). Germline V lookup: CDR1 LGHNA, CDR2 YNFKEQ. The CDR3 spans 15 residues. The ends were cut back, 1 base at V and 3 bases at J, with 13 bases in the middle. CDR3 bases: TGTGCCAGCAGCCAAGCGGGACTCCCAATCTACGAGCAGTACTTC. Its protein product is CASSQAGLPIYEQYF.

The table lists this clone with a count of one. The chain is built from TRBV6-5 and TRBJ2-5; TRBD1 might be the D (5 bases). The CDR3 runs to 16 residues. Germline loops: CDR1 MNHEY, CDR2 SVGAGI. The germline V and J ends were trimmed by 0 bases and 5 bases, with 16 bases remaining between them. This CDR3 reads CASSYSAGQGGETQYF. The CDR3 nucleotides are TGTGCCAGCAGTTACTCGGCAGGGCAGGGTGGGGAGACCCAGTACTTC.

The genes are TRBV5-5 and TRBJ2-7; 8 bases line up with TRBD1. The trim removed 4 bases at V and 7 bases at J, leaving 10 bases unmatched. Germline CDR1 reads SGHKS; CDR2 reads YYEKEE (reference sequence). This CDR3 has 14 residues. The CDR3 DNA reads TGTGCCAGCAGCGTGACAGGGGCATCCTGGGAGCAGTACTTC. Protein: CASSVTGASWEQYF.

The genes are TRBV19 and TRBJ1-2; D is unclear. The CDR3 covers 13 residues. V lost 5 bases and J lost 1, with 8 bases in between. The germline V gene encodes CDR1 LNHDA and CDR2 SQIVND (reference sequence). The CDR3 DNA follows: TGTGCCAGTAGTGAAGACTTTAACTATGGCTACACCTTC. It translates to CASSEDFNYGYTF. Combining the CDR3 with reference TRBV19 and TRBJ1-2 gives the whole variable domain DGGITQSPKYLFRKEGQNVTLSCEQNLNHDAMYWYRQDPGQGLRLIYYSQIVNDFQKGDIAEGYSVSREKKESFPLTVTSAQKNPTAFYLCASSEDFNYGYTFGSGTRLTVV.

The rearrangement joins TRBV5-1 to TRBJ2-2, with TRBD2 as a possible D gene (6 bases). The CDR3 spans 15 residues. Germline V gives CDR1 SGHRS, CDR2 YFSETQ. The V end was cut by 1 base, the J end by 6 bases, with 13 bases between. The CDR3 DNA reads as TGCGCCAGCAGCTTGTTTGGGGGGATCCCCGGGGAGCTGTTTTTT. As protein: CASSLFGGIPGELFF.

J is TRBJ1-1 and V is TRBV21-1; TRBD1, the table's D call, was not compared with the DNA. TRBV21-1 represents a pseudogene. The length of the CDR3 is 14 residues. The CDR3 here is CASSDRGQGTEAFF. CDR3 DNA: TGTGCCAGCAGCGACAGGGGGCAGGGCACTGAAGCTTTCTTT.

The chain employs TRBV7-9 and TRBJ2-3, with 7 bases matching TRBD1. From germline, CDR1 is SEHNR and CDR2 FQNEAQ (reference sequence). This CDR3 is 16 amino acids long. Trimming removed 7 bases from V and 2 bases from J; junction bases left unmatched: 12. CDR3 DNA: TGTGCCAGCATCCCACAGGGGTCAAGAAACACAGATACGCAGTATTTT. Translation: CASIPQGSRNTDTQYF. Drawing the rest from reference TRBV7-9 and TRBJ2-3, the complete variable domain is DTGVSQNPRHKITKRGQNVTFRCDPISEHNRLYWYRQTLGQGPEFLTYFQNEAQLEKSRLLSDRFSAERPKGSFSTLEIQRTEQGDSAMYLCASIPQGSRNTDTQYFGPGTRLTVL.

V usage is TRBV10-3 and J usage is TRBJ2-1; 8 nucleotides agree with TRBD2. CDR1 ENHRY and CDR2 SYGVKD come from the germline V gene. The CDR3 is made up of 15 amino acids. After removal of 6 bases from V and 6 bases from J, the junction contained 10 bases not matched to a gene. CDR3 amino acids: CAIRAGGAAGNEQFF. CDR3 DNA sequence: TGTGCCATCAGGGCCGGGGGGGCCGCGGGCAATGAGCAGTTCTTC.

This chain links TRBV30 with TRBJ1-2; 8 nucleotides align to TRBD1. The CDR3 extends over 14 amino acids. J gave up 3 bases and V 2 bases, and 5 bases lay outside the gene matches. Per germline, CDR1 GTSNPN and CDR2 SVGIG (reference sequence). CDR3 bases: TGTGCCTGGAGTCGGACAGGGAGGGACTATGGCTACACCTTC. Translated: CAWSRTGRDYGYTF.

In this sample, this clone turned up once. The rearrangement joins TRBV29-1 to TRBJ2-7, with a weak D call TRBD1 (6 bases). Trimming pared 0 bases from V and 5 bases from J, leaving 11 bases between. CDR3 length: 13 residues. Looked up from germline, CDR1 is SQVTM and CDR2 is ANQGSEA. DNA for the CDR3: TGCAGCGTTGAAGATGTCCAGGGGAACGAGCAGTACTTC. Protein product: CSVEDVQGNEQYF.

The CDR3 sequence: CASSKGRQPKLQETQYF. The CDR3 DNA follows: TGTGCCAGCAGCAAGGGGAGGCAGCCGAAACTCCAAGAGACCCAGTACTTC. The V and J genes are TRBV21-1 and TRBJ2-5; TRBD2 is the table's D call and was not checked against the DNA. TRBV21-1 is a listed pseudogene. CDR3 length equals 17 residues.

The DNA for the CDR3 is TGTGCCACGCACTTCCCAGATACGCAGTATTTT. This encodes CATHFPDTQYF. V and J are TRBV6-1 and TRBJ2-3, with D unclear. Trimming left V 10 bases short and J 4 bases short, with 9 bases between. This CDR3 comprises 11 residues. Germline assignment: CDR1 MNHNS and CDR2 SASEGT.

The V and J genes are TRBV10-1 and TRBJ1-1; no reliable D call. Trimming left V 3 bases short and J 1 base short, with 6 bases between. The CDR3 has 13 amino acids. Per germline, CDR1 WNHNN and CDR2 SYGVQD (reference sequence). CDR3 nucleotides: TGCGCCAGCAGTGATGAAAAGAACACTGAAGCTTTCTTT. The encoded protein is CASSDEKNTEAFF.

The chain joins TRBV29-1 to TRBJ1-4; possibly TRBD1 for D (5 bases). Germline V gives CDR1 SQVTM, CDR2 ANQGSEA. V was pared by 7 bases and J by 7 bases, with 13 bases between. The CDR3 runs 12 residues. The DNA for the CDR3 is TGCAGCGGGGGGGATCCAACTGAAAAACTGTTTTTT. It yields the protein CSGGDPTEKLFF. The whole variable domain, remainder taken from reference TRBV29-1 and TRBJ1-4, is SAVISQKPSRDICQRGTSLTIQCQVDSQVTMMFWYRQQPGQSLTLIATANQGSEATYESGFVIDKFPISRPNLTFSTLTVSNMSPEDSSIYLCSGGDPTEKLFFGSGTQLSVL.

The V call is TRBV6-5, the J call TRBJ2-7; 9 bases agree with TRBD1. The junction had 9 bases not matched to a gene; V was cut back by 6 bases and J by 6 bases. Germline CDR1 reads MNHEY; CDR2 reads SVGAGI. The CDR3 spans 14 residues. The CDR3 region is CASRTTGGSPEQYF. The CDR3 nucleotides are TGTGCCAGCAGGACCACAGGGGGCTCCCCCGAGCAGTACTTC.

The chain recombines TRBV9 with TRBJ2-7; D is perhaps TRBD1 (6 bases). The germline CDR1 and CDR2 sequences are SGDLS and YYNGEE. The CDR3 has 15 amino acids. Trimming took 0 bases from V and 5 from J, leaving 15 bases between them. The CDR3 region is CASSVDPGRGNEQYF. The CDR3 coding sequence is TGTGCCAGCAGCGTAGATCCAGGAAGGGGGAACGAGCAGTACTTC.